This TCR beta chain was identified in a study of cytomegalovirus exposure and HLA in healthy donors. Study background: The 95 to 150 validation repertoires used a platform that matched the one used for the roughly 700 first-cohort repertoires, as a later analysis reported. Study-level results: In vitro assays verified that a few CMV-associated chains recognized CMV antigens specifically. The investigators catalogued 180 or so TCR beta chains as cytomegalovirus-associated. Subsequent analysis found a tendency for first-cohort TCR clusters to co-occur within the 120 validation repertoires.

This CDR3 comprises 18 residues. The germline V gene encodes CDR1 SGHVS and CDR2 FQNEAQ. The J segment lost 8 bases and the V segment lost 6 bases, leaving 16 bases of the junction unmatched. Concerning this clone itself: Its target is unknown.

Profiled with immunoSEQ multiplex PCR; TCRdb holds only in-frame clones, not every one. The sample yields 70,000 to 85,000 clones, about 95% seen once. The chain has TRBV7-8 and TRBJ1-4; 12 nucleotides agree with TRBD1. Sequences were obtained from PBMCs. This TCR was recovered from a woman between 18 and 29 years old in good health and CMV-seropositive. The CDR3 bases are TGTGCCAGCAGAACCGGGACAGGGGGCGATGGGATCCGGGAAAAACTGTTTTTT. This encodes CASRTGTGGDGIREKLFF.